This T cell receptor (beta chain) was found in a study of post-analysis software for immune sequencing data (dated by TCRdb to between 2014 and 2017). As for the study more broadly: Disease courses on record covered relapsing-remitting, secondary progressive and progressive-relapsing multiple sclerosis, though some patients had no subtype annotation. A subset of samples was prepared in parallel using single-end sample barcoding, then pooled and co-amplified after Illumina adapter ligation. The patient repertoires were set against around ten previously published healthy control repertoires from donors whose ages ranged from roughly 6 to 27 years. Here is what the overall study found, with its caveats: The control group was slightly older than the multiple sclerosis patient group. Strong co-clustering of samples prepared in the same batch was shown by direct clustering with F measure, prompting a batch-effect correction. Significantly higher frequencies in patients than in controls were found for a handful of TRBV segments, including TRBV5-6, TRBV5-1 and TRBV20-1. Multiple sclerosis patients had significantly lower normalized Chao1 diversity than controls, a result that suggests substantial peripheral T-cell clonal expansion.

Library creation used PCR. TCRdb shows the sequencer as Illumina HiSeq 2500. To reduce PCR and sequencing biases, unique molecular identifiers were built into the TCR beta cDNA libraries. Every 1 to 10 million input T cells yielded about 500,000 cDNA molecules, meaning each molecule approximated one T cell. The patient libraries were prepared and sequenced with the same protocol used for the earlier healthy control dataset. Samples belonging to the same batch were prepared together, multiplexed and sequenced on a shared HiSeq lane. Per the original workflow: Raw barcoded reads were processed with MIGEC, discarding single-read molecular identifier groups before consensus assembly and CDR3 extraction. VDJtools was used for post-analysis of the clonotype tables, with diversity normalized by down-sampling every dataset to the smallest sample size. In repertoire overlap clustering, CDR3 amino acid sequences, but not nucleotide sequences, were matched to correct batch-related cross-sample contamination. The public reads were reprocessed in TCRdb via fastp at Q25 and MiXCR, keeping in-frame beta chains. Entries are consolidated by CDR3 protein sequence, retaining the most common genes and DNA. The V and J calls reflect TCRdb's pipeline rather than the authors' work. The sample table lists 350,000 to 450,000 distinct CDR3 sequences, approximately 39% of them with a count of one. Less than 10% of the sample belongs to the ten largest clones.

Looking up the germline V gene yields CDR1 MNHEY and CDR2 SVGAGI. Trimmed from V: 4 bases; trimmed from J: 4 bases; junction bases lacking a gene match: 26. The CDR3, from cysteine to phenylalanine, totals 21 residues. The entry retains the CDR3 DNA only, 63 bases that are in frame from base 1. Of note for this clonotype: Its antigen has not been determined. Base qualities are not provided; no much larger clone lies one nucleotide away.

To demonstrate the VDJtools post-analysis software, the study profiled TCR beta repertoires from the peripheral blood of 10 to 15 young patients with multiple sclerosis. Multiple sclerosis patients were children and adolescents aged roughly 6 to 16 years. This receptor chain uses TRBV6-5 and TRBJ2-5, with TRBD2 matching 8 junction bases. The sequence derives from a girl aged 2 to 10 with multiple sclerosis. Sequencing input: blood. The DNA reads as follows: TGTGCCAGCAGTTCGCCTGGGTTGGCTAGCGGGTTGACCTCTCTGGCAGAGACCCAGTACTTC. It translates to CASSSPGLASGLTSLAETQYF.